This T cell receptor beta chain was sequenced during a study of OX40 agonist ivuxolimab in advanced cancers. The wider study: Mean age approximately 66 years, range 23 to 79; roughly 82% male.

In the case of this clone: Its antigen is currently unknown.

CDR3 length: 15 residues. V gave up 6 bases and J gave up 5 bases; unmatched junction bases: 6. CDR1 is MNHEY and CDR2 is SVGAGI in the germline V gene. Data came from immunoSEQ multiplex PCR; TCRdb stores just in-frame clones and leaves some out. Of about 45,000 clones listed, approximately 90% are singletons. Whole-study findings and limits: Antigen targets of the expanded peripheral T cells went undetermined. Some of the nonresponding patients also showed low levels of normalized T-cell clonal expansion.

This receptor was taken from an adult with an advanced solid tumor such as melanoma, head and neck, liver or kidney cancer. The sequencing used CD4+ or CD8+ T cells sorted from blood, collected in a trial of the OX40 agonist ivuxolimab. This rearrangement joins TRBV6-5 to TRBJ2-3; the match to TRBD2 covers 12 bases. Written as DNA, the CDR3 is TGTGCCAGCAGCTTACTAGCGGGAGGCGGAGATACGCAGTATTTT. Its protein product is CASSLLAGGGDTQYF.